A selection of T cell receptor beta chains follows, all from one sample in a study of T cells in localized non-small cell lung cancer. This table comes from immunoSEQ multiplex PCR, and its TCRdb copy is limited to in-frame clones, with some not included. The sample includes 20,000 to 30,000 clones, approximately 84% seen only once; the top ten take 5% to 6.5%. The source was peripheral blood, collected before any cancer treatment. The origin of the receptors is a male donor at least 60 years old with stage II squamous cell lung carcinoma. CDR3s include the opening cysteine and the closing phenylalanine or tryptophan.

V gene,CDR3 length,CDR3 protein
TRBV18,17,CASSPNRPDLSNQPQHF
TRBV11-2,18,CASSWTGGTTSSYNEQFF
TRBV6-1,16,CASSEVSRATTGELFF
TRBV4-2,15,CASSQDSGGADTQYF
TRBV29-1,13,CSETPFSYNEQFF
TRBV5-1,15,CASTPRAGSDNEQFF
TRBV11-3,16,CASSTRLAAYQETQYF
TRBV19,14,CASSIGGHLYGYTF
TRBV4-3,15,CASSQVWTGRYEQYF
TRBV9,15,CASSVGWGAGTEAFF
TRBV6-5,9,CASGFGAFF
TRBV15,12,CATSTVNTEAFF
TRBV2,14,CASRLAGSTDTQYF
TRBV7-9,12,CASGTGKNIQYF
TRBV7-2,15,CASSLVTGGTDTQYF
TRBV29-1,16,CSAIVITGGATDTQYF
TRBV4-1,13,CASSQAQGAEAFF
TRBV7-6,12,CASSQPGETQYF
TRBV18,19,CASSPGAGRISGSVYEQFF
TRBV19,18,CASSISNYRGTHNEKLFF
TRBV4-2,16,CASSQERRRSNEKLFF
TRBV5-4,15,CASSLLAGGDYGYTF
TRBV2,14,CASKEQASSYEQYF
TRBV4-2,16,CASSQGLTGGTDTQYF
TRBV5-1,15,CASSSTGLSNEKLFF
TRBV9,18,CASSATTVGGSSGNTIYF
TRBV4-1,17,CASSPSGSGGATDTQYF
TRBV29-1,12,CSVREALGPLHF
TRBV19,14,CASSETGPPNEQFF
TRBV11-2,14,CASSPGQAAYEQYF
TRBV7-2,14,CASSTGSGRSEQYF
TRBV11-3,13,CASSPGSSYEQYF
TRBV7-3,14,CASSLRELDLKQFF
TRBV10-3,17,CAISEPKGGQGLAGYTF
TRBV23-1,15,CASSQLVCGDYGYTF
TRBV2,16,CASRGSQRGDQETQYF
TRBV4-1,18,CASSPSGTATSGANVLTF
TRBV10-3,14,CAISGGSIYNEQFF
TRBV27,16,CASSLRGVGSTQPQHF
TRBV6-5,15,CASSYSGTGINEQYF
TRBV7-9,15,CASSLAAGIADTQYF
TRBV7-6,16,CASSLDPAGGGSAQYF
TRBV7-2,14,CASSRQGRTYGYTF
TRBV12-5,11,CASGRADEAFF
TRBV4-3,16,CASSQMQGLAGNTQYF
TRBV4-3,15,CASSLWGQSQETQYF
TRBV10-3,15,CAISWTGGITGELFF